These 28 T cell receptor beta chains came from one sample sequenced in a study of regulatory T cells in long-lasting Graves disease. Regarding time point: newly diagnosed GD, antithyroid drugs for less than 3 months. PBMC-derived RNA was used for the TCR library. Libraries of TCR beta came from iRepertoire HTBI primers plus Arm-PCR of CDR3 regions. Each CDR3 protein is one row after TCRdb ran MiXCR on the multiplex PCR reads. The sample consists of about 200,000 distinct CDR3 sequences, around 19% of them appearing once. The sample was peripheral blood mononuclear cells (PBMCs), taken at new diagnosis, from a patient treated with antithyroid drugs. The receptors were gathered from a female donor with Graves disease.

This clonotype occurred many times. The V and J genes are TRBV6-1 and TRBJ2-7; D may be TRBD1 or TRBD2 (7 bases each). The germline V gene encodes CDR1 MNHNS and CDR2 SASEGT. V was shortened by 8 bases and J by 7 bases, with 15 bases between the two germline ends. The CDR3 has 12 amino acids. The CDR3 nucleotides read TGTGCCAGCGGGGAGGGGGCGGGGGAGCAGTACTTC. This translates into CASGEGAGEQYF.

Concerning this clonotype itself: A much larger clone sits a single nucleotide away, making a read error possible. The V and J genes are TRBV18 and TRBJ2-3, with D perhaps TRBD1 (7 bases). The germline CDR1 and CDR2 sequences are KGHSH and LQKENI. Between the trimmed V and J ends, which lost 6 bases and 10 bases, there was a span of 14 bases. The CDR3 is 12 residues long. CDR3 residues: CASSLRGESQYF. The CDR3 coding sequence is TGTGCCAGCTCGCTCAGGGGGGAGTCGCAGTATTTT.

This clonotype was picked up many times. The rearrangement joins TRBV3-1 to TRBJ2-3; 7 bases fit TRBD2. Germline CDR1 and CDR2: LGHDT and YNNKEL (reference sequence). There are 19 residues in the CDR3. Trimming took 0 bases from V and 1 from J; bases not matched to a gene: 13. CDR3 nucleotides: TGTGCCAGCAGCCAAGATGGATCTGTCGCGGGAGCGGGCACAGATACGCAGTATTTT. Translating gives CASSQDGSVAGAGTDTQYF.

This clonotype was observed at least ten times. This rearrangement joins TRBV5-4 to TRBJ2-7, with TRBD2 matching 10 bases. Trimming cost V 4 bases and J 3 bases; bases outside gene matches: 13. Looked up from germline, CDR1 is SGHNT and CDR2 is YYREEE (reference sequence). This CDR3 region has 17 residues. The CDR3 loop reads CASSPDGLAEGGYEQYF. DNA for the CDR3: TGTGCCAGCAGCCCAGACGGACTAGCGGAGGGCGGCTACGAGCAGTACTTC.

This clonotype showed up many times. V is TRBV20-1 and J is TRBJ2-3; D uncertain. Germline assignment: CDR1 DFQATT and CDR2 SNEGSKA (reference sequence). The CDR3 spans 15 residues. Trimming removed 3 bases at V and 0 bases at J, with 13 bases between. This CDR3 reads CSARPSGASTDTQYF. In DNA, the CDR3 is TGCAGTGCTAGGCCCTCGGGCGCTAGCACAGATACGCAGTATTTT.

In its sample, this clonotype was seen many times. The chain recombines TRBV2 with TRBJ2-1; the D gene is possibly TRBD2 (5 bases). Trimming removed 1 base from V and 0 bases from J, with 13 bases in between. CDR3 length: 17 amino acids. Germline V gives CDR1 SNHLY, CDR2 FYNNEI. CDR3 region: CASSEGMGGPSYNEQFF. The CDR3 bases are TGTGCCAGCAGTGAAGGCATGGGCGGGCCCTCCTACAATGAGCAGTTCTTC.

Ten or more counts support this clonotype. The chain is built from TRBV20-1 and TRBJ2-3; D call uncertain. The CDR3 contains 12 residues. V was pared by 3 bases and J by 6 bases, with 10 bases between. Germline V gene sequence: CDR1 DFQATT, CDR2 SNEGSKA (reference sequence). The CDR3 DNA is TGCAGTGCTAGCCCCTTGGGGGATACGCAGTATTTT. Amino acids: CSASPLGDTQYF.

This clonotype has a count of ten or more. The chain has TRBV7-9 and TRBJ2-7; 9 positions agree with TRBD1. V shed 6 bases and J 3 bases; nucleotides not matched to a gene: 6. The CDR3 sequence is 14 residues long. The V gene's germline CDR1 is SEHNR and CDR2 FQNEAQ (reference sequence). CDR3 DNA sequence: TGTGCCAGCAGTTCGAGGACAGGGGACTACGAGCAGTACTTC. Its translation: CASSSRTGDYEQYF.

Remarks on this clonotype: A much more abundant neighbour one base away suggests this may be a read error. The chain's CDR3 is CASNSHILDRGEQFF. For the CDR3, the DNA is TGTGCCAGTAATAGCCATATTCTCGACAGGGGCGAGCAGTTCTTC. The rearrangement uses TRBV19 and TRBJ2-1; TRBD1 matches 8 bases. This CDR3 is 15 amino acids long. Germline assignment: CDR1 LNHDA and CDR2 SQIVND (reference sequence). V gave up 7 bases and J gave up 10 bases; unmatched junction bases: 15.

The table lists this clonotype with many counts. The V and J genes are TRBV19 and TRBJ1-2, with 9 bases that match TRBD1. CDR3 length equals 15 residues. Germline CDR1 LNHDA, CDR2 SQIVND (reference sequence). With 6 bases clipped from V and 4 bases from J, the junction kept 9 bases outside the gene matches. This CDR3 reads CASRPTGQGIYGYTF. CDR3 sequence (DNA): TGTGCCAGTAGACCCACGGGACAGGGTATCTATGGCTACACCTTC.

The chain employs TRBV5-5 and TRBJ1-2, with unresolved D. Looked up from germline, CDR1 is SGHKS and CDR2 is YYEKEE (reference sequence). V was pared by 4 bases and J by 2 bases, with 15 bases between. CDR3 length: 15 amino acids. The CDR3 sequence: CASSTTASQNYGYTF. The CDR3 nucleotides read TGTGCCAGCAGCACGACGGCCAGTCAGAACTATGGCTACACCTTC. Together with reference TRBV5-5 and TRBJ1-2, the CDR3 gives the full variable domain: DAGVTQSPTHLIKTRGQQVTLRCSPISGHKSVSWYQQVLGQGPQFIFQYYEKEERGRGNFPDRFSARQFPNYSSELNVNALLLGDSALYLCASSTTASQNYGYTFGSGTRLTVV.

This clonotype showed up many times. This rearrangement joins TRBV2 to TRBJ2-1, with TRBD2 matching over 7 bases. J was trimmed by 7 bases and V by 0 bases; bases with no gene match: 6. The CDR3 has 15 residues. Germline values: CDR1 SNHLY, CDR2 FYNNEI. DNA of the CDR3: TGTGCCAGCAGTGAAGCGGGAGGGCCGTGGAATGAGCAGTTCTTC. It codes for CASSEAGGPWNEQFF.

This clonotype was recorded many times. CDR3 residues: CASSAGTTGNTIYF. CDR3 nucleotides: TGTGCCAGCAGCGCCGGGACAACTGGAAACACCATATATTTT. The chain is built from TRBV7-8 and TRBJ1-3; tentative D call: TRBD1 (6 bases). The germline CDR1 and CDR2 sequences are SGHVS and FQNEAQ. The CDR3 has 14 residues. Trimming pared 5 bases from V and 2 bases from J, leaving 10 bases between.

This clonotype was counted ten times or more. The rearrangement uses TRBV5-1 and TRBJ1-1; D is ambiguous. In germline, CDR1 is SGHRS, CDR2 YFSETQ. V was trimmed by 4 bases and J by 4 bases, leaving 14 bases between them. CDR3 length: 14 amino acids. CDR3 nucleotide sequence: TGCGCCAGCAGCGCCGGGGTAGAGGGCACTGAAGCTTTCTTT. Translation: CASSAGVEGTEAFF.

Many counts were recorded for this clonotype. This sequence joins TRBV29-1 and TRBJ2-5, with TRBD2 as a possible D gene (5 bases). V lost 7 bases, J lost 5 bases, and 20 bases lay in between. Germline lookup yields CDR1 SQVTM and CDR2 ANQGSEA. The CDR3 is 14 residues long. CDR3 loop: CSANGVAAPETQYF. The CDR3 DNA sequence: TGCAGCGCAAACGGGGTAGCCGCGCCCGAGACCCAGTACTTC. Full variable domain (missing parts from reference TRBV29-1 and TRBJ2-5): SAVISQKPSRDICQRGTSLTIQCQVDSQVTMMFWYRQQPGQSLTLIATANQGSEATYESGFVIDKFPISRPNLTFSTLTVSNMSPEDSSIYLCSANGVAAPETQYFGPGTRLLVL.

In DNA, the CDR3 is TGTGCCAGCAGTGAAGCTTGGGGTTCCCTCTATGGCTACACCTTC. This sequence encodes CASSEAWGSLYGYTF. The chain combines TRBV6-1 with TRBJ1-2; D is undetermined. CDR3 length equals 15 residues. Trimming cost V 0 bases and J 4 bases, with 12 bases left between them. Looked up from germline, CDR1 is MNHNS and CDR2 is SASEGT.

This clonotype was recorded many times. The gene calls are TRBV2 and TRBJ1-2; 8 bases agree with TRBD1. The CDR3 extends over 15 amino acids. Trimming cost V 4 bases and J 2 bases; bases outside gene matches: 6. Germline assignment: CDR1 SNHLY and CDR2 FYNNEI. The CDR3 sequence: CASSVGQGANYGYTF. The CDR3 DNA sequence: TGTGCCAGCAGTGTAGGGCAGGGGGCGAACTATGGCTACACCTTC.

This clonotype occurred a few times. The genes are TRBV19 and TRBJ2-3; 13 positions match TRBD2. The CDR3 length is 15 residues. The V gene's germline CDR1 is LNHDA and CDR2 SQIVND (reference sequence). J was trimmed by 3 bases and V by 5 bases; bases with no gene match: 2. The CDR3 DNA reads TGTGCCAGTAGTTCGACTAGCGGGGGGACAGATACGCAGTATTTT. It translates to CASSSTSGGTDTQYF.

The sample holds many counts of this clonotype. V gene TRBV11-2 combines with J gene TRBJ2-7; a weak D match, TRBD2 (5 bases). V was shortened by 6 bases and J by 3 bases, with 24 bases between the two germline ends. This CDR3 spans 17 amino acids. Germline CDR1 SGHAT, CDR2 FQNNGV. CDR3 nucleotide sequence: TGTGCCAGCAGAAACCGCTGGAGGAACTCTAGGCACTACGAGCAGTACTTC. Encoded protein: CASRNRWRNSRHYEQYF.

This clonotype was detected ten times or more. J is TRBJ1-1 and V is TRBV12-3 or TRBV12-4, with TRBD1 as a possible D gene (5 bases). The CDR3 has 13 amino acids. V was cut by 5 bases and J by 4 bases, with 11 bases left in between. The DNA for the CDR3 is TGTGCCAGCAGTACCGCTGGGGGCACTGAAGCTTTCTTT. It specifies CASSTAGGTEAFF.

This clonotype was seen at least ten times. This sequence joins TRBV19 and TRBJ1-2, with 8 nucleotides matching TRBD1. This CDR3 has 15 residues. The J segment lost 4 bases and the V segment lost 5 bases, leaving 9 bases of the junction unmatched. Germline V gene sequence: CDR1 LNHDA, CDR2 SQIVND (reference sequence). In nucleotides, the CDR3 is TGTGCCAGTAGTCGCGTAGGACAGGGATCCTATGGCTACACCTTC. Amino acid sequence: CASSRVGQGSYGYTF.

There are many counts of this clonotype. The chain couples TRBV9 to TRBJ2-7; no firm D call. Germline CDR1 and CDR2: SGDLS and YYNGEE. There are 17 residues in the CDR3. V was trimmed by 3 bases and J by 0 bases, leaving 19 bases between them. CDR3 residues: CASSAGVWAGSSYEQYF. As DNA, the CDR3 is TGTGCCAGCAGCGCGGGCGTGTGGGCAGGAAGCTCCTACGAGCAGTACTTC.

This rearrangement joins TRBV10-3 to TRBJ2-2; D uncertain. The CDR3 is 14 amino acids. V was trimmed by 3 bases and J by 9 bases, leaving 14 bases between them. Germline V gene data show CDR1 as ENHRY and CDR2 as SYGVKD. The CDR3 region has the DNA TGTGCCATCAGTGACTCGTGGAGCCCGCGGGAGCTGTTTTTT. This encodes CAISDSWSPRELFF.

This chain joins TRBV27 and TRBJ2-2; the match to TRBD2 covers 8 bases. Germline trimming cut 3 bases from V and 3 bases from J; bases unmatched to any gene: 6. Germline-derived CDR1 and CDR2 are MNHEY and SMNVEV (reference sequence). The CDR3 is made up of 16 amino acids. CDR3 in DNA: TGTGCCAGCAGTTTTCTCGCGGGAGGCTACACCGGGGAGCTGTTTTTT. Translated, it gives CASSFLAGGYTGELFF.

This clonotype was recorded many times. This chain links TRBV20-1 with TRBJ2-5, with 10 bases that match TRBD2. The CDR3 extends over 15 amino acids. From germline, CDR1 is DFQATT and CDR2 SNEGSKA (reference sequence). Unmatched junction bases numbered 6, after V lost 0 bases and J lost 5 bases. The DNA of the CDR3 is TGCAGTGCTAGAGATGTCCTAGCGGGAGCGGAGACCCAGTACTTC. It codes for CSARDVLAGAETQYF.

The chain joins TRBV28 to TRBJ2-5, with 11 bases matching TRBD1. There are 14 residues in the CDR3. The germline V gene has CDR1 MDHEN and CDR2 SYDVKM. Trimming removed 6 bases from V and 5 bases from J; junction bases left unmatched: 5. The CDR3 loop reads CASRGQGVGETQYF. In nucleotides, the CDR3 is TGTGCCAGCAGGGGACAGGGGGTCGGGGAGACCCAGTACTTC.

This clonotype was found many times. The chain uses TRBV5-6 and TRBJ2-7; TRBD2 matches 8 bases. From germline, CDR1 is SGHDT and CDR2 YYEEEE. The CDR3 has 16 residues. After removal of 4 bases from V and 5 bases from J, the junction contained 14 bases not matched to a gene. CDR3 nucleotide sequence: TGTGCCAGCAGCCGGCTAGCGGGCCTAACAGGCCACGAGCAGTACTTC. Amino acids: CASSRLAGLTGHEQYF.

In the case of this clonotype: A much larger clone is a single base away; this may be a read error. CDR3 bases: TGTGCCAGAAGTGATTTAGGACAGGGGTTTGAAGCTTTCTTT. This sequence encodes CARSDLGQGFEAFF. The chain is built from TRBV6-2 or TRBV6-3 and TRBJ1-1; TRBD1 matches at 9 bases. The length of the CDR3 is 14 residues. V trimming: 9 bases; J trimming: 7 bases; junction bases outside the gene matches: 12. Germline V gene data show CDR1 as MNHEY and CDR2 as SVGEGT.